This T cell receptor (beta chain) was found in a study of T cells in Graves' hyperthyroidism and ophthalmopathy. On this clonotype: Its antigen remains unidentified.

RNA transcripts served as the template for amplifying TCR beta CDR3 regions. RT-PCR in the first round (using the HTBI primer set) targeted the TCR CDR3. TCRdb reprocessed the multiplex PCR reads via MiXCR and lists one record per CDR3 protein. This sample has about 280,000 distinct CDR3 sequences, with less than 30% found just once. Germline-derived CDR1 and CDR2 are LNHNV and YYDKDF (reference sequence). CDR3 length: 15 residues. Trimming took 5 bases from V and 4 from J; bases not matched to a gene: 9. Study observations and caveats: Most clonotypes that expanded in the thyroid above 0.001 also showed up in blood. Stable hyperthyroidism and ophthalmopathy were separated using 13 V-J signatures. Ophthalmopathy got predicted by the model a median about six months before its onset.

This rearrangement joins TRBV15 to TRBJ2-5; 8 bases align to TRBD1. The sequence was collected from a man in his forties with Graves' hyperthyroidism that later progressed to Graves' ophthalmopathy. The sample was blood. CDR3 amino acids: CATSRGQAVRETQYF. CDR3 in DNA: TGTGCCACCAGCCGGGGACAGGCGGTCCGAGAGACCCAGTACTTC. The variable domain in full, completed from reference TRBV15 and TRBJ2-5, reads DAMVIQNPRYQVTQFGKPVTLSCSQTLNHNVMYWYQQKSSQAPKLLFHYYDKDFNNEADTPDNFQSRRPNTSFCFLDIRSPGLGDTAMYLCATSRGQAVRETQYFGPGTRLLVL.